This TCR beta chain originates from a study of control samples from healthy donors and cancer patients. This table comes from immunoSEQ multiplex PCR, and its TCRdb copy is limited to in-frame clones, with some not included. The sample data list roughly 200,000 clones. V was clipped by 6 bases and J by 5 bases, with 17 bases between them. Germline lookup yields CDR1 MNHEY and CDR2 SMNVEV (reference sequence). The CDR3 is 15 amino acids. To note about this clone: Distinct nucleotide sequences in the sample also encode this CDR3.

The chain couples TRBV27 to TRBJ2-1, with a tentative D call TRBD2 (6 bases). The sequencing input was blood. The origin of this receptor is a young woman in good health. For the CDR3, the DNA is TGTGCCAGCAGCTTCTTCGCTAGCGTTGACAATGAGCAGTTCTTC. Translated, it gives CASSFFASVDNEQFF.